The subject of this entry is one TCR beta chain. Per sorted-subset replicate PCR, input was approximately 210 ng DNA, representing around 28,000 T cell genomes. Profiled with immunoSEQ multiplex PCR; TCRdb holds only in-frame clones, not every one. The table lists around 2.1 million clones, approximately 94% of them singletons. The data stem from a study of shared clonotypes between healthy human individuals. Looked up from germline, CDR1 is ENHRY and CDR2 is SYGVKD. V was clipped by 8 bases and J by 0 bases, with 8 bases between them. The CDR3 consists of 12 residues. Sequencing was performed on naive CD4+ T cells sorted from blood. Subset defined: CD45RA+ positively selected. The chain employs TRBV10-3 and TRBJ2-7, with D perhaps TRBD2 (6 bases). This sequence was found in a man aged 18 to 29 in good health. The CDR3 coding sequence is TGTGCCATCGGGCGGGACTCCTACGAGCAGTACTTC. This gives the protein CAIGRDSYEQYF.